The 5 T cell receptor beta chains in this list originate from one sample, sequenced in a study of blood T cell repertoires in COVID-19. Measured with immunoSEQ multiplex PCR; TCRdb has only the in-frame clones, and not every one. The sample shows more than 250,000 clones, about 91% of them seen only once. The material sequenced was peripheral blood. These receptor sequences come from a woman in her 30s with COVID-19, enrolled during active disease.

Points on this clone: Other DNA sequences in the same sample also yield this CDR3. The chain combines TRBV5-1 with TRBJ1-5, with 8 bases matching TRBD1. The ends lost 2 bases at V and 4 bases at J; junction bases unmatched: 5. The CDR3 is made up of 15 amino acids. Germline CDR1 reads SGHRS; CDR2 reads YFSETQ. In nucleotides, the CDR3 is TGCGCCAGCAGCTTTGACGGACAGGGAAATCAGCCCCAGCATTTT. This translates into CASSFDGQGNQPQHF.

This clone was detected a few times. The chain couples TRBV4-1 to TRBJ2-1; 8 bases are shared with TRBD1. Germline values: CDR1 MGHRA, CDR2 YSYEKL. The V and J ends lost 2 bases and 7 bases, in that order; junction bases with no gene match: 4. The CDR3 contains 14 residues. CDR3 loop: CASSQSRGLNEQFF. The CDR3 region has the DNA TGCGCCAGCAGCCAAAGCAGGGGGCTTAATGAGCAGTTCTTC.

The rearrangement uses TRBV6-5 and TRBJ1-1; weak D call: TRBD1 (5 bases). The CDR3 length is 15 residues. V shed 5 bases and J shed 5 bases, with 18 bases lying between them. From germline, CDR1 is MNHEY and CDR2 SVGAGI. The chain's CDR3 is CASSPPGREETEAFF. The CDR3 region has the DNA TGTGCCAGCAGTCCCCCGGGCAGGGAGGAGACTGAAGCTTTCTTT.

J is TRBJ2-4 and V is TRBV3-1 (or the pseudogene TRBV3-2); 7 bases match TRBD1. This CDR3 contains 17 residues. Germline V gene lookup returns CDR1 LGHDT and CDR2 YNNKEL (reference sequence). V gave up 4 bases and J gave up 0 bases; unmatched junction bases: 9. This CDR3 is CASSLRGGAIAKNIQYF. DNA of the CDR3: TGTGCCAGCAGCCTTAGAGGGGGCGCCATAGCCAAAAACATTCAGTACTTC.

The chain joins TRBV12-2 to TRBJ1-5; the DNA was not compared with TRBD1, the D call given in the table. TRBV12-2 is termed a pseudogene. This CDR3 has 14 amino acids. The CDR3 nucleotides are TGTGCAAGTCGGGGACATCAAAACAATCAGCCCCAGCATTTT. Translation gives CASRGHQNNQPQHF.